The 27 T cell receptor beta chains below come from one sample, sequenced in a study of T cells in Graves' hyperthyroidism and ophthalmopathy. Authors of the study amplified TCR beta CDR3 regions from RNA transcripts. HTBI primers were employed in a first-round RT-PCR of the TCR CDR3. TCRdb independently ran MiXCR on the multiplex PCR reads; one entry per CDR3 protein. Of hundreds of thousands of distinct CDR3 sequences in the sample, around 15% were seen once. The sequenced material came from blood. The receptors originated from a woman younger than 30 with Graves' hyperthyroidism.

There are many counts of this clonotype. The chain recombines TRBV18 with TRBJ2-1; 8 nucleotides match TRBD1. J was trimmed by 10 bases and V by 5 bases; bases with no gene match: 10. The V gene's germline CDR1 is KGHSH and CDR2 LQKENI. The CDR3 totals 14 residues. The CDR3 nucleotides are TGTGCCAGCTCAACGAGGACAGGGTCCGACGAGCAGTTCTTC. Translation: CASSTRTGSDEQFF.

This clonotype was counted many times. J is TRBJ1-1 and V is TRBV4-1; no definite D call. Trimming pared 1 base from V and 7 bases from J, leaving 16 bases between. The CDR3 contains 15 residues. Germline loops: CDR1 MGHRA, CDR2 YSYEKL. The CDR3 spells CASSQVWGEGIEAFF. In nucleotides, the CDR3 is TGCGCCAGCAGCCAAGTTTGGGGAGAAGGTATTGAAGCTTTCTTT.

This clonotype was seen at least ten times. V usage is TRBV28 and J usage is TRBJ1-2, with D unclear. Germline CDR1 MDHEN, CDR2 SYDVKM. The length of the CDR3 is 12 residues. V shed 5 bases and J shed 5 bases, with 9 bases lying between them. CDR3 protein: CASSLVEYGYTF. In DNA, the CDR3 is TGTGCCAGCAGTCTCGTGGAGTATGGCTACACCTTC.

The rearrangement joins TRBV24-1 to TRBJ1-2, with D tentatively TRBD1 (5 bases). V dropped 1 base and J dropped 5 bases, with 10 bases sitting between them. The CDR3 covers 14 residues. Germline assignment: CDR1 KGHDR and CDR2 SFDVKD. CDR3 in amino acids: CATSDFKTGYGYTF. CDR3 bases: TGTGCCACCAGTGATTTTAAAACAGGATATGGCTACACCTTC.

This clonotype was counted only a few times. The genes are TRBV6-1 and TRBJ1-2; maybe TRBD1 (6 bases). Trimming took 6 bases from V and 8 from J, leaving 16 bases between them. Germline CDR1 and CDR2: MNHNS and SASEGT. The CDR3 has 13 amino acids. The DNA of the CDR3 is TGTGCCAGCAGCCAGGACAGATCGTTGGGCTACACCTTC. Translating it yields CASSQDRSLGYTF.

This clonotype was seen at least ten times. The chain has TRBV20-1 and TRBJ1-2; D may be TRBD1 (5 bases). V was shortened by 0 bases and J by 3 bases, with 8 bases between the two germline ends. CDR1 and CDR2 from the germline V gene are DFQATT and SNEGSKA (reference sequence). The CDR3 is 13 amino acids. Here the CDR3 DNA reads TGCAGTGCTAGAGATGGCAGGGACTATGGCTACACCTTC. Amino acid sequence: CSARDGRDYGYTF.

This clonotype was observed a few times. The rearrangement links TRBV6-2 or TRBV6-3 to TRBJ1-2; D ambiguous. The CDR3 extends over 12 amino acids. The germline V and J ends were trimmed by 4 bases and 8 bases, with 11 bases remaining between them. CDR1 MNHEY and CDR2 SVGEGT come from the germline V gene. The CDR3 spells CASSSVHGGYTF. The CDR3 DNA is TGTGCCAGCAGTTCCGTACACGGCGGCTACACCTTC.

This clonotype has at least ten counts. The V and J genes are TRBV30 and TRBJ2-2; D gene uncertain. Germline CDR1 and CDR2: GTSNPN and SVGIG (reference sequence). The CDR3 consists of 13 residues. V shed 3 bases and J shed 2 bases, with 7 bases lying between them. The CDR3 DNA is TGTGCCTGGAGAAGACCCAACACCGGGGAGCTGTTTTTT. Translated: CAWRRPNTGELFF.

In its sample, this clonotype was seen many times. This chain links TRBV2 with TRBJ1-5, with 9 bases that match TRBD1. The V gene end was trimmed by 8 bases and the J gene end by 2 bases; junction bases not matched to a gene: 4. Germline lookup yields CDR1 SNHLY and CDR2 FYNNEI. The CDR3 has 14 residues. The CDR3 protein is CASRDREGNQPQHF. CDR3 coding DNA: TGTGCCAGCCGGGACAGGGAGGGCAATCAGCCCCAGCATTTT. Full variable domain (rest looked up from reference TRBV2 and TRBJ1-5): EPEVTQTPSHQVTQMGQEVILRCVPISNHLYFYWYRQILGQKVEFLVSFYNNEISEKSEIFDDQFSVERPDGSNFTLKIRSTKLEDSAMYFCASRDREGNQPQHFGDGTRLSIL.

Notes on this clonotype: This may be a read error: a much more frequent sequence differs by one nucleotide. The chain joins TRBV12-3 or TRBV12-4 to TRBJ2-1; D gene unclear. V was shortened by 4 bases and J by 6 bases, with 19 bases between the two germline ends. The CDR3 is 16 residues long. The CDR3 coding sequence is TGTGCCAGCAGTTCCCGGCCCCCCGGAATCGGCAATGAGCAGTTCTTC. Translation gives CASSSRPPGIGNEQFF.

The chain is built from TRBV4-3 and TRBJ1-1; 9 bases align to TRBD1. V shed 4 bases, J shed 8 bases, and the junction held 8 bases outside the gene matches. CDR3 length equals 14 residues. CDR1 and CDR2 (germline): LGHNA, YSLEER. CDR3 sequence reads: CASSPGGQGDEAFF. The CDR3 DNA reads TGCGCCAGCAGCCCCGGGGGACAGGGAGACGAAGCTTTCTTT.

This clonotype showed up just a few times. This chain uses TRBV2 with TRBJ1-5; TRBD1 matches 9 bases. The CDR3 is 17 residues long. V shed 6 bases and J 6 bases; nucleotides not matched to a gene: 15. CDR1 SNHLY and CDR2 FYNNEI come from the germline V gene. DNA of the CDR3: TGTGCCAGCAGACAGGGACAGGGCATAAAAATGGGTCAGCCCCAGCATTTT. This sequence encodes CASRQGQGIKMGQPQHF.

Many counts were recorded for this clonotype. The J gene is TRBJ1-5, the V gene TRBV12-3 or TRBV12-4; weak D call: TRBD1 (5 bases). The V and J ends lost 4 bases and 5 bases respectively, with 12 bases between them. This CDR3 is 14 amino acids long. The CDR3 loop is CASSSHGGDQPQHF. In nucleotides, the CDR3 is TGTGCCAGCAGTTCTCACGGGGGTGATCAGCCCCAGCATTTT.

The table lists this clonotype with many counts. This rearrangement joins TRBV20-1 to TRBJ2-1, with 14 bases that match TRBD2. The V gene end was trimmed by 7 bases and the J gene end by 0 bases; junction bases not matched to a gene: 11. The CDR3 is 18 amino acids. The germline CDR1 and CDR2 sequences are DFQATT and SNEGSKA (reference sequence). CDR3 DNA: TGCAGTGTTCACCCGGGACTAGCGGGAGACAGCTCCTACAATGAGCAGTTCTTC. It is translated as CSVHPGLAGDSSYNEQFF.

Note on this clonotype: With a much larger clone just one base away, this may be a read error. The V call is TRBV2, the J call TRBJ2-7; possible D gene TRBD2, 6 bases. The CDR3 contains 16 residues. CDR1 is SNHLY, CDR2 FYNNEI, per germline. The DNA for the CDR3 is TGTGCCAGCAAGGCCCTAAAGCGGGTGATGACCTACAAGCAGTACTTC. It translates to CASKALKRVMTYKQYF.

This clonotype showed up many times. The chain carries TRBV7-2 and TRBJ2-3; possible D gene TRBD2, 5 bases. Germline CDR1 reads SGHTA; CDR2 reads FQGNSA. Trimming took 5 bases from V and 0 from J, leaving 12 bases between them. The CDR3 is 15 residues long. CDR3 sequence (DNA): TGTGCCAGCAGCCCCCTGCGGGTTAGCACAGATACGCAGTATTTT. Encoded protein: CASSPLRVSTDTQYF.

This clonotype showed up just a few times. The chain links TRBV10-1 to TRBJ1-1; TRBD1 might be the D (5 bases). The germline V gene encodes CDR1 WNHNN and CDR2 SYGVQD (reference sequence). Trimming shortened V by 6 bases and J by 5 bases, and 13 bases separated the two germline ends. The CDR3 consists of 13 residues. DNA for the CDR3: TGCGCCAGCAGGGACAATTTGGGGACTGAAGCTTTCTTT. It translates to CASRDNLGTEAFF.

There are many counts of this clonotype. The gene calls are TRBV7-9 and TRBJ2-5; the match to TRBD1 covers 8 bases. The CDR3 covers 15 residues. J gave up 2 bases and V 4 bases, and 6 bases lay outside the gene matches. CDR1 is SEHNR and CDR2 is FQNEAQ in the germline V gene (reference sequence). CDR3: CASSSTGGDQETQYF. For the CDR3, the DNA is TGTGCCAGCAGCTCCACAGGGGGTGATCAAGAGACCCAGTACTTC.

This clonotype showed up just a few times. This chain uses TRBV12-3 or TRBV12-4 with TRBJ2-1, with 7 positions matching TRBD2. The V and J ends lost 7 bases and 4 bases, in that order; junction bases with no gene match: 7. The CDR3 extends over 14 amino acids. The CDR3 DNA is TGTGCCAGCACCATAGCGGGTTCTTACAATGAGCAGTTCTTC. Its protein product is CASTIAGSYNEQFF.

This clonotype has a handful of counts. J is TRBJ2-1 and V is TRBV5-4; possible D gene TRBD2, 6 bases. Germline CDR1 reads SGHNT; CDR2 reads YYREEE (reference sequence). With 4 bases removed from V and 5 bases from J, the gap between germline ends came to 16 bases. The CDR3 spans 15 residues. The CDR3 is CASSGMGGVNNEQFF. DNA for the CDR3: TGTGCCAGCAGCGGGATGGGGGGAGTAAACAATGAGCAGTTCTTC.

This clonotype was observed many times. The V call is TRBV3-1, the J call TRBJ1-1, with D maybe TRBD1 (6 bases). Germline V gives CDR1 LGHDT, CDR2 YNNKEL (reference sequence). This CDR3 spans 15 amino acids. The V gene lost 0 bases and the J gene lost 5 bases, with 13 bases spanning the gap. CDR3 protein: CASSQEGQGSTEAFF. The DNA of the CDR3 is TGTGCCAGCAGCCAAGAGGGGCAGGGGAGTACTGAAGCTTTCTTT.

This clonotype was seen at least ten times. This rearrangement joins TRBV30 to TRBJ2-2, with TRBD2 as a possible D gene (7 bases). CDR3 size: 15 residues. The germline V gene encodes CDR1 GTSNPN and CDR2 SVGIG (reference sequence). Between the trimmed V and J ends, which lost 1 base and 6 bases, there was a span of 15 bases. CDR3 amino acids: CAWSEGGVLAGELFF. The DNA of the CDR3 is TGTGCCTGGAGTGAGGGGGGGGTATTGGCCGGGGAGCTGTTTTTT.

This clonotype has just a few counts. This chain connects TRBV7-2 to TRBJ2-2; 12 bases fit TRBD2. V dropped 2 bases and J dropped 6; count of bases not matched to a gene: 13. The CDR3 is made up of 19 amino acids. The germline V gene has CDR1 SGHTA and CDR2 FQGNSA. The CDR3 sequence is CASSLKYRLAGVSAGELFF. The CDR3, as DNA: TGTGCCAGCAGCTTAAAATACAGACTAGCGGGAGTATCTGCCGGGGAGCTGTTTTTT. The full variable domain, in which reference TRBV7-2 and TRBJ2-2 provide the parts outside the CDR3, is GAGVSQSPSNKVTEKGKDVELRCDPISGHTALYWYRQSLGQGLEFLIYFQGNSAPDKSGLPSDRFSAERTGGSVSTLTIQRTQQEDSAVYLCASSLKYRLAGVSAGELFFGEGSRLTVL.

CDR3 DNA: TGCGCCAGCAGCCAAGGGGGGGACAATGAGCAGTTCTTC. Translated, it gives CASSQGGDNEQFF. The chain links TRBV4-1 to TRBJ2-1; D perhaps matches TRBD2 (6 bases). The germline V and J ends were trimmed by 1 base and 5 bases, with 6 bases remaining between them. There are 13 residues in the CDR3. CDR1 MGHRA and CDR2 YSYEKL come from the germline V gene.

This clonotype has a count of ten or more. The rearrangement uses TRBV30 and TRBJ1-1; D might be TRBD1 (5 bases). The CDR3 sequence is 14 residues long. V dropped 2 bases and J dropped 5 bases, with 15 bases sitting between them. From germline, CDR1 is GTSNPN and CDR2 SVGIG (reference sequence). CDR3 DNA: TGTGCCTGGAGTTGGGGGGGTGGTTGGACTGAAGCTTTCTTT. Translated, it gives CAWSWGGGWTEAFF.

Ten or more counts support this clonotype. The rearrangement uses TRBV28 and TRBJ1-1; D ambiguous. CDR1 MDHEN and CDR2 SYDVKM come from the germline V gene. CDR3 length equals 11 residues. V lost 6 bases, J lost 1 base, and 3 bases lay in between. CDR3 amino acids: CASSRNTEAFF. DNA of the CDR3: TGTGCCAGCAGCCGGAACACTGAAGCTTTCTTT. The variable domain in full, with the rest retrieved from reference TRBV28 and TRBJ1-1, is DVKVTQSSRYLVKRTGEKVFLECVQDMDHENMFWYRQDPGLGLRLIYFSYDVKMKEKGDIPEGYSVSREKKERFSLILESASTNQTSMYLCASSRNTEAFFGQGTRLTVV.

CDR3 amino acids: CASRVGGGPNYGYTF. In DNA, the CDR3 is TGTGCCAGTAGAGTGGGGGGGGGGCCGAACTATGGCTACACCTTC. The genes are TRBV19 and TRBJ1-2, with D possibly matching TRBD1 (6 bases). Germline CDR1 LNHDA, CDR2 SQIVND (reference sequence). The CDR3 extends over 15 amino acids. The V gene lost 6 bases and the J gene lost 2 bases, with 16 bases spanning the gap. Together with reference TRBV19 and TRBJ1-2, the CDR3 gives the full variable domain: DGGITQSPKYLFRKEGQNVTLSCEQNLNHDAMYWYRQDPGQGLRLIYYSQIVNDFQKGDIAEGYSVSREKKESFPLTVTSAQKNPTAFYLCASRVGGGPNYGYTFGSGTRLTVV.